This TCR beta chain stems from a study of cytomegalovirus exposure and HLA in healthy donors. Regarding the study as a whole: Presence/absence results assume similar sequencing depth per donor, which may not hold. In a later analysis, a missense DCLRE1C variant was linked to TCR beta V- and J-gene trimming. Association with HLA alleles at 0.05 false discovery rate was found for about 17,000 TCR beta sequences in a later analysis.

With respect to this clone: Its antigen is unknown.

Nominally healthy donors provided the samples, though records likely missed some immune exposures. The CDR3 runs to 15 residues. V shed 1 base and J 4 bases; nucleotides not matched to a gene: 4. Germline V lookup: CDR1 LNHDA, CDR2 SQIVND (reference sequence). It was with 60 Vbeta and 13 Jbeta primers that the PCR ran. Here immunoSEQ multiplex PCR was the method, and the copy in TCRdb shows in-frame clones only, minus some. The sample has some 120,000 clones, around 81% seen once. The TCR was taken from a woman aged 30 to 39 in good health and CMV-seronegative. The specimen sequenced was PBMCs. This chain links TRBV19 with TRBJ2-3; 8 nucleotides agree with TRBD2. In DNA, the CDR3 is TGTGCCAGTAGTATAGCTCTAGCGGGCCCAGATACGCAGTATTTT. This sequence encodes CASSIALAGPDTQYF.